These 4 T cell receptor beta chains came from one sample sequenced in a study of shared clonotypes between healthy human individuals. TCRdb's table, derived via immunoSEQ multiplex PCR, lists solely in-frame clones and lacks some. Among a few million clones, just under 95% were seen once, and the ten largest hold around 0.38%. The material sequenced was naive CD4+ T cells from PBMCs. As for subset: CD45RA+ positively selected. These receptor sequences come from a man between 18 and 29 years old in good health. Some clones in this sample may be carry-over from other donors' samples.

The CDR3 reads CATSRGSGSSYNEQFF. The CDR3 region has the DNA TGTGCCACCAGCAGAGGGTCGGGGAGCTCCTACAATGAGCAGTTCTTC. The V and J genes are TRBV15 and TRBJ2-1; possibly TRBD2 for D (5 bases). V was trimmed by 1 base and J by 0 bases, leaving 10 bases between them. Germline V gene data show CDR1 as LNHNV and CDR2 as YYDKDF (reference sequence). The CDR3 is 16 residues long.

The chain employs TRBV4-2 and TRBJ2-1, with 9 bases matching TRBD2. The CDR3 length is 19 residues. With V trimmed by 0 bases and J by 4 bases, 13 bases remained unmatched. The V gene's germline CDR1 is LGHNA and CDR2 YNFKEQ. Here the CDR3 reads CASSQDGRGAGGVYNEQFF. The CDR3 DNA is TGTGCCAGCAGCCAAGACGGGCGTGGGGCGGGAGGGGTTTACAATGAGCAGTTCTTC.

The chain combines TRBV6-1 with TRBJ2-7; 9 positions agree with TRBD1. The CDR3 is made up of 14 amino acids. J was trimmed by 6 bases and V by 2 bases; bases with no gene match: 5. Germline V gene data show CDR1 as MNHNS and CDR2 as SASEGT. CDR3 in DNA: TGTGCCAGCAGTGAAAGAGACAGGGGGGGCGAGCAGTACTTC. Residues: CASSERDRGGEQYF.

The J gene is TRBJ1-2, the V gene TRBV19, with a tentative D call TRBD1 (6 bases). V was pared by 5 bases and J by 4 bases, with 14 bases between. The CDR3 extends over 14 amino acids. Germline V gene data show CDR1 as LNHDA and CDR2 as SQIVND (reference sequence). The CDR3 nucleotides read TGTGCCAGTAGTGACGCAGGGGAGATCTATGGCTACACCTTC. Translated: CASSDAGEIYGYTF.